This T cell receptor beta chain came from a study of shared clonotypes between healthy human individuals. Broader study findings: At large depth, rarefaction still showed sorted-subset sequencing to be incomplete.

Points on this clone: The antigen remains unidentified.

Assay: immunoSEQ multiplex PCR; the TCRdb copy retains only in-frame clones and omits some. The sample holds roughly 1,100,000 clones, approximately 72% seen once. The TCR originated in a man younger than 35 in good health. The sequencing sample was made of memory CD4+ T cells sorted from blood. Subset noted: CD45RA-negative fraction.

CDR3 in amino acids: CASSVDPLQPQHF. The CDR3 coding sequence is TGCGCCAGCAGCGTGGACCCCTTACAGCCCCAGCATTTT. The chain is built from TRBV5-1 and TRBJ1-5; D gene unclear. The CDR3 is made up of 13 amino acids. V was shortened by 4 bases and J by 7 bases, with 12 bases between the two germline ends. Germline V CDR1 and CDR2: SGHRS, YFSETQ.